The clone carrying this TCR beta chain was observed a handful of times. From germline, CDR1 is MNHNS and CDR2 SASEGT. V was pared by 6 bases and J by 0 bases, with 12 bases between. The CDR3 totals 15 residues. This sample was included in a study of T-cell reconstitution after alpha-beta-depleted transplantation in children. For TCRbeta, the library was prepared with unique molecular identifiers. A single record per CDR3 protein comes from TCRdb applying MiXCR to the PCR reads. The table has some 520,000 distinct CDR3 sequences, less than 35% seen once; the top ten hold more than 2%. This receptor was obtained from a human donor who donated a stem cell graft to a child with aplastic anemia. This sequence joins TRBV6-1 and TRBJ1-5; TRBD1 might be the D (6 bases). The specimen was PBMCs from the stem cell graft donor, collected from the stem cell graft. The CDR3 loop is CASRSGESSNQPQHF. CDR3 nucleotides: TGTGCCAGCAGATCAGGGGAGTCTAGCAATCAGCCCCAGCATTTT.